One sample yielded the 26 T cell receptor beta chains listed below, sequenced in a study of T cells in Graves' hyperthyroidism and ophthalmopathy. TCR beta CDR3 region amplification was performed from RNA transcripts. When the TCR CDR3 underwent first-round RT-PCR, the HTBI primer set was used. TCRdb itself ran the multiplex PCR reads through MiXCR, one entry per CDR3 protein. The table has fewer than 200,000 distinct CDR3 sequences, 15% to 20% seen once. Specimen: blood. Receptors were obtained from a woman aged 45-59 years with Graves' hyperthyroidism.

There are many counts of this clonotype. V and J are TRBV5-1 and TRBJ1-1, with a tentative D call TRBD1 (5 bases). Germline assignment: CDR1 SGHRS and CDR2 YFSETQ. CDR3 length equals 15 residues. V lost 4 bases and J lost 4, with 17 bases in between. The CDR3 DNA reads TGCGCCAGCAGCCCGGGGACGTACCTCCCCACTGAAGCTTTCTTT. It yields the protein CASSPGTYLPTEAFF.

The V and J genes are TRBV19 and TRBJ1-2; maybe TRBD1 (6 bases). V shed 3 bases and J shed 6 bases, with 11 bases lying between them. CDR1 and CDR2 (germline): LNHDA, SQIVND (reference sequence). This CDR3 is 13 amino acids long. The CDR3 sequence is CASSITGLDGYTF. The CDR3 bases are TGTGCCAGTAGTATCACAGGGCTCGATGGCTACACCTTC.

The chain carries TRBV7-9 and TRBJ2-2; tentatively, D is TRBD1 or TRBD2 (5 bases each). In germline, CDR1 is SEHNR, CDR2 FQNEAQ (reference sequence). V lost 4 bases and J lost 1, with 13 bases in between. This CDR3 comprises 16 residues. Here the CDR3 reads CASSSTGTGNTGELFF. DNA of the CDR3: TGTGCCAGCAGCTCCACCGGGACGGGGAACACCGGGGAGCTGTTTTTT.

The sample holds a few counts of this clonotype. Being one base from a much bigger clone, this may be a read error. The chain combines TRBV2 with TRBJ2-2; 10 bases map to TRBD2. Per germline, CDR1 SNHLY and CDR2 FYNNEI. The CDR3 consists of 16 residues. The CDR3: CASRSTAGGPGGEPFF. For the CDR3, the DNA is TGTGCCAGCAGAAGTACAGCGGGGGGGCCAGGCGGGGAGCCGTTTTTT.

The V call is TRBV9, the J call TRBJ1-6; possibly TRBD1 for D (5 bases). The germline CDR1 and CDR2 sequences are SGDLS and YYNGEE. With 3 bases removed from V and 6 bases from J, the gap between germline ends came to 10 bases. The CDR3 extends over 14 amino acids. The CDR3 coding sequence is TGTGCCAGCAGCGCCCGGGGCCTTAATTCACCCCTCCACTTT. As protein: CASSARGLNSPLHF.

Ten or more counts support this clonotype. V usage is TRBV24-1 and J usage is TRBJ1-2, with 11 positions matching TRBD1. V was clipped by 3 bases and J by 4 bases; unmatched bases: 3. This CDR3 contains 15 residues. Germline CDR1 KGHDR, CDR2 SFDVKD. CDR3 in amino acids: CATSDRDRGSYGYTF. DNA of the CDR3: TGTGCCACCAGTGATCGGGACAGGGGGAGCTATGGCTACACCTTC.

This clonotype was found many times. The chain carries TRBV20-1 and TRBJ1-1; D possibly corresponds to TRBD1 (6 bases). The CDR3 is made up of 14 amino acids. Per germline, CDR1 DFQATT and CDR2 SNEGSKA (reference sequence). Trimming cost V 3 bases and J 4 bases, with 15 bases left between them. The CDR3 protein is CSAREDRRSTEAFF. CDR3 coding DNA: TGCAGTGCTAGGGAGGACAGAAGGAGCACTGAAGCTTTCTTT.

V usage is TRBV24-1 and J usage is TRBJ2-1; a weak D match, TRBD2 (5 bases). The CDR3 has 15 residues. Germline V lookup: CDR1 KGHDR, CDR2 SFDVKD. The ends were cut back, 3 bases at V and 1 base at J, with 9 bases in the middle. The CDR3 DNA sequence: TGTGCCACCAGTGATGGAGGAACGTCCTACAATGAGCAGTTCTTC. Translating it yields CATSDGGTSYNEQFF.

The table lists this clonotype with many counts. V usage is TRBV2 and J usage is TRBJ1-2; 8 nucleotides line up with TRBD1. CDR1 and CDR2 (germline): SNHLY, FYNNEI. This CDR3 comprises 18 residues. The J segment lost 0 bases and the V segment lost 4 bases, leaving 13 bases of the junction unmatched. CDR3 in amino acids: CASSGRPGQAQANYGYTF. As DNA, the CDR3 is TGTGCCAGCAGTGGACGACCGGGACAGGCACAAGCTAACTATGGCTACACCTTC.

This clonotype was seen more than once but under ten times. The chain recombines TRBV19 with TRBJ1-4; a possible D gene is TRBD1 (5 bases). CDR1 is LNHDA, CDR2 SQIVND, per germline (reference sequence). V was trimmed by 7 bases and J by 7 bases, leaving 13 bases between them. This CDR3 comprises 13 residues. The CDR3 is CASTGTPFEKLFF. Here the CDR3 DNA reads TGTGCCAGTACTGGGACGCCCTTTGAAAAACTGTTTTTT.

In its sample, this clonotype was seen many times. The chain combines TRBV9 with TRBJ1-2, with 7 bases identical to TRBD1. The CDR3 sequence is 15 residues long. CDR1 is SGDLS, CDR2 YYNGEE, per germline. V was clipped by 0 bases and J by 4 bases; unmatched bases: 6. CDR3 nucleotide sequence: TGTGCCAGCAGCGTAGACCTGGGACAGACCTATGGCTACACCTTC. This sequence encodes CASSVDLGQTYGYTF.

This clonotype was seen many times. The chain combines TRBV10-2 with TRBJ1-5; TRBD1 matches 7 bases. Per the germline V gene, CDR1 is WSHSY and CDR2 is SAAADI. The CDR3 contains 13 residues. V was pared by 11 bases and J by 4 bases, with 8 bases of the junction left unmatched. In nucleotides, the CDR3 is TGCGCCTGTGGACAGGTCCTAAATCAGCCCCAGCATTTT. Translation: CACGQVLNQPQHF.

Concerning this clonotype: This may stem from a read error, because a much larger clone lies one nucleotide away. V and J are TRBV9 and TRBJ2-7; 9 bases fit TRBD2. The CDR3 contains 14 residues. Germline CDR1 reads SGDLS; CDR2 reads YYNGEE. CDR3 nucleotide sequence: TGTGTCAGCAGCGCGGGGGGGCCTGAGGACGAGCAGTACTTC. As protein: CVSSAGGPEDEQYF.

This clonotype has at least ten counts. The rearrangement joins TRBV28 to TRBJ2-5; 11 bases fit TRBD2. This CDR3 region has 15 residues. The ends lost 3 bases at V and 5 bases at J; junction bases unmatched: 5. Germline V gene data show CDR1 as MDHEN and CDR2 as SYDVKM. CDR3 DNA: TGTGCCAGCAGTTTTATAGCGGGGGGGCTGGAGACCCAGTACTTC. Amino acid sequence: CASSFIAGGLETQYF.

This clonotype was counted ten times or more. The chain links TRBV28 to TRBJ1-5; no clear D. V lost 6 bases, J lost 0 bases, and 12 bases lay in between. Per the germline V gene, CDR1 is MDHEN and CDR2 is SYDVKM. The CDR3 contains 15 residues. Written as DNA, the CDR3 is TGTGCCAGCAGAATTACAGAGAATAGCAATCAGCCCCAGCATTTT. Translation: CASRITENSNQPQHF.

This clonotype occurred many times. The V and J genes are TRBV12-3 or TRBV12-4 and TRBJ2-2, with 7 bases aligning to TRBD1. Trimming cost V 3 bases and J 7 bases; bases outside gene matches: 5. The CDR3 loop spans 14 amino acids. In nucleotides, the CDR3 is TGTGCCAGCAGTTTGTACAGGGGAAGCGGGGAGCTGTTTTTT. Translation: CASSLYRGSGELFF.

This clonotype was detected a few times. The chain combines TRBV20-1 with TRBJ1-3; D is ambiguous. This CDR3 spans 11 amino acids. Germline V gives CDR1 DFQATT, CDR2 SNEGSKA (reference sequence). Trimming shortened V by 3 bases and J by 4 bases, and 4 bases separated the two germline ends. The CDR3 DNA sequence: TGCAGTGCTAGGGACGGAAACACCATATATTTT. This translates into CSARDGNTIYF.

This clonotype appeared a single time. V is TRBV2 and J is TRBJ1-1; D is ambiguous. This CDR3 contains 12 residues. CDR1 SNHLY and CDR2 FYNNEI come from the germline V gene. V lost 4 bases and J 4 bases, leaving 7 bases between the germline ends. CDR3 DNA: TGTGCCAGCAGTGTTGGTTTCACTGAAGCTTTCTTT. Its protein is CASSVGFTEAFF.

CDR3 residues: CSAPQGSTNEKLFF. As DNA, the CDR3 is TGCAGTGCACCGCAGGGGTCAACTAATGAAAAACTGTTTTTT. This chain uses TRBV20-1 with TRBJ1-4; possibly TRBD1 for D (6 bases). CDR3 length equals 14 residues. Germline CDR1 and CDR2: DFQATT and SNEGSKA (reference sequence). Between the trimmed V and J ends, which lost 6 bases and 0 bases, there was a span of 11 bases.

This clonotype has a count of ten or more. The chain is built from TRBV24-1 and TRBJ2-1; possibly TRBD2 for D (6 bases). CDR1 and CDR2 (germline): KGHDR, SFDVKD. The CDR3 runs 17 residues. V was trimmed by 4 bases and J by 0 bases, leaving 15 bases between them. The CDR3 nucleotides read TGTGCCACCAGTGACCAGGGACTCGCAAGCTCCTACAATGAGCAGTTCTTC. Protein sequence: CATSDQGLASSYNEQFF.

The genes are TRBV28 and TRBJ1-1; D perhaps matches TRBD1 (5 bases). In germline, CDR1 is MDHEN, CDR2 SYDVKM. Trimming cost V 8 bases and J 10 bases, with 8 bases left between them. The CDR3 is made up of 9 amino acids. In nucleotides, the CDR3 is TGTGCCAGCGGCAGGGTAGCTTTCTTT. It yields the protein CASGRVAFF.

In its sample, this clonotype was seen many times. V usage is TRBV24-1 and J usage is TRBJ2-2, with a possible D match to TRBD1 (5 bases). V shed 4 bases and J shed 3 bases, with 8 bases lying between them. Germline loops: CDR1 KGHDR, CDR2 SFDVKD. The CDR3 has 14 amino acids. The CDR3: CATSDLRDTGELFF. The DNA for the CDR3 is TGTGCCACCAGTGACCTCAGGGACACCGGGGAGCTGTTTTTT.

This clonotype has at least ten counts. The CDR3 loop reads CASSFAGNQPQHF. The CDR3 DNA reads as TGTGCCAGCAGTTTTGCGGGGAATCAGCCCCAGCATTTT. This chain joins TRBV27 and TRBJ1-5; D remains ambiguous. The V and J ends lost 3 bases and 4 bases respectively, with 7 bases between them. The CDR3 is 13 residues long. Germline CDR1 is MNHEY and CDR2 is SMNVEV (reference sequence).

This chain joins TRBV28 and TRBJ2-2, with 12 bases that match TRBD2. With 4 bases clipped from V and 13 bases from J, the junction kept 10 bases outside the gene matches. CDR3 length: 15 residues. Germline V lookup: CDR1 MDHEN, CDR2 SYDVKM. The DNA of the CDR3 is TGTGCCAGCAGTTCTCCGAGACTAGCGGGAGAGGTGCTGTTTTTT. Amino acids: CASSSPRLAGEVLFF.

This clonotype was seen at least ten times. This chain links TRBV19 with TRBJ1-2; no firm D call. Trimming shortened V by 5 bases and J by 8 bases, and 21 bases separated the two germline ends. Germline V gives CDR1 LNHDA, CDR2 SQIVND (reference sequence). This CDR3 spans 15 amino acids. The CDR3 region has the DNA TGTGCCAGTAGTCCCTATGAGGCCCGGTTCTTGGGCTACACCTTC. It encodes CASSPYEARFLGYTF. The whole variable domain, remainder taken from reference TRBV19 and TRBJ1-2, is DGGITQSPKYLFRKEGQNVTLSCEQNLNHDAMYWYRQDPGQGLRLIYYSQIVNDFQKGDIAEGYSVSREKKESFPLTVTSAQKNPTAFYLCASSPYEARFLGYTFGSGTRLTVV.

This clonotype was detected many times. CDR3 sequence: CASSSQGGVAEAFF. The DNA for the CDR3 is TGTGCCAGTAGTTCTCAAGGGGGGGTAGCTGAAGCTTTCTTT. This sequence joins TRBV19 and TRBJ1-1, with D possibly TRBD1 on 6 matching bases. Trimming took 5 bases from V and 6 from J, leaving 16 bases between them. CDR1 and CDR2 (germline): LNHDA, SQIVND (reference sequence). This CDR3 is 14 amino acids long. The full variable domain, in which reference TRBV19 and TRBJ1-1 provide the parts outside the CDR3, is DGGITQSPKYLFRKEGQNVTLSCEQNLNHDAMYWYRQDPGQGLRLIYYSQIVNDFQKGDIAEGYSVSREKKESFPLTVTSAQKNPTAFYLCASSSQGGVAEAFFGQGTRLTVV.